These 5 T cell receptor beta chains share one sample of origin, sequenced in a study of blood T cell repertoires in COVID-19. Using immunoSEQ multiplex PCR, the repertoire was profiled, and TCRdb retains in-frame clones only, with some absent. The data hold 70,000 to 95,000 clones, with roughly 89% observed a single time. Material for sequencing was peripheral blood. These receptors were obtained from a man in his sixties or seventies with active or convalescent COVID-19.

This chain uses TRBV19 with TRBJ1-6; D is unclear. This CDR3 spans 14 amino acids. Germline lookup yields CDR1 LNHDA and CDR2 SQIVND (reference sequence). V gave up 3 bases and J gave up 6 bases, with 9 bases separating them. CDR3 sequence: CASSMGRFNSPLHF. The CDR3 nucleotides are TGTGCCAGTAGTATGGGCAGGTTTAATTCACCCCTCCACTTT.

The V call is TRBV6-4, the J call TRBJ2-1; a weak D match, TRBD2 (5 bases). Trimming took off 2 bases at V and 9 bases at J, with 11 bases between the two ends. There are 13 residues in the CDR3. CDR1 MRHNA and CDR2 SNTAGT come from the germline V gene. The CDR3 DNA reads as TGTGCCAGCAGTGACGAAGAGGGTGGTGAGCAGTTCTTC. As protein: CASSDEEGGEQFF.

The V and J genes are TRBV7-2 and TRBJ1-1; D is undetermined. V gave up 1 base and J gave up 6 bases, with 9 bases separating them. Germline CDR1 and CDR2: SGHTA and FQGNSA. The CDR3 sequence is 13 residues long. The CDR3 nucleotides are TGTGCCAGCAGCTTAGTTTTCCGTGCTGAAGCTTTCTTT. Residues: CASSLVFRAEAFF.

The DNA of the CDR3 is TGTGCCAGCAGGGTTGGACAGGGGGGGGAGCAGTACTTC. Residues: CASRVGQGGEQYF. The chain couples TRBV28 to TRBJ2-7; TRBD1 agrees at 10 bases. Germline CDR1 reads MDHEN; CDR2 reads SYDVKM. J was trimmed by 7 bases and V by 6 bases; bases with no gene match: 6. The CDR3 totals 13 residues.

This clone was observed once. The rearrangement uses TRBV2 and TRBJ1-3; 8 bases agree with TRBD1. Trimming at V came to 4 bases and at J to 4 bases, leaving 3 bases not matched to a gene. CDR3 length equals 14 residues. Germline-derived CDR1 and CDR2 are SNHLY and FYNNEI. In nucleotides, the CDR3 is TGTGCCAGCAGTGTCAGGGGGCGAGGAAACACCATATATTTT. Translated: CASSVRGRGNTIYF.